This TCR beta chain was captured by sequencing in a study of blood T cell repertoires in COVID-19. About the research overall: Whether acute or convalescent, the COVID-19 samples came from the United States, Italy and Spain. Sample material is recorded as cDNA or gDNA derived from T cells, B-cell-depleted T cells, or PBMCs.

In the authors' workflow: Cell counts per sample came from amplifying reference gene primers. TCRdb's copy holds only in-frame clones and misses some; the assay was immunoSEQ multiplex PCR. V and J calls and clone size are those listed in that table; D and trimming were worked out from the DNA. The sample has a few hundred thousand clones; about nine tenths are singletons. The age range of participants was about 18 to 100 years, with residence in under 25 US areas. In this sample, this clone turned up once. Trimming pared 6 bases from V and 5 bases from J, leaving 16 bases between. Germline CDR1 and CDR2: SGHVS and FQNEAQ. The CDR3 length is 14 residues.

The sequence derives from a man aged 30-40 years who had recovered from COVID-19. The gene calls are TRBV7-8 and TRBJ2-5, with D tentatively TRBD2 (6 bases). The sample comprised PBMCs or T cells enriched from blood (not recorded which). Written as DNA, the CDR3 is TGTGCCAGCAGACTTAGAGGGAGCGGGGAGACCCAGTACTTC. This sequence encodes CASRLRGSGETQYF.